This T cell receptor beta chain was documented in a study of T cell clusters in autoimmune cytopenias. Findings and caveats of the study: A dominant lymphoma-associated repertoire apparently masked the cluster-lack signature in secondary cytopenia versus chronic lymphocytic leukemia. The T cell clusters were defined only in silico, without experimental functional validation. TRB repertoire shifts in secondary cytopenia and chronic lymphocytic leukemia mostly reflected lymphoma, not autoimmunity.

TRB was amplified from about 260 ng of peripheral blood genomic DNA per sample. One tube held mixed TRB-A and TRB-B primer pools for touch-down PCR. One entry per CDR3 protein, without DNA, is what TCRdb gives after re-calling the multiplex PCR reads. The record lists around 8,000 distinct CDR3 sequences, of which the ten most abundant hold roughly 5.4%. This clonotype is labeled medium-sized based on frequency. The target antigen is unknown. Germline V gives CDR1 MNHEY, CDR2 SVGAGI. There are 15 residues in the CDR3. Sample: peripheral blood. V gene TRBV6-5 combines with J gene TRBJ2-1; absent DNA, TCRdb's TRBD2 call cannot be checked. The sequence was collected from a human donor with an autoimmune cytopenia or autoimmune hepatitis (not recorded which). The CDR3 protein is CASSYTSSHGSEQFF.